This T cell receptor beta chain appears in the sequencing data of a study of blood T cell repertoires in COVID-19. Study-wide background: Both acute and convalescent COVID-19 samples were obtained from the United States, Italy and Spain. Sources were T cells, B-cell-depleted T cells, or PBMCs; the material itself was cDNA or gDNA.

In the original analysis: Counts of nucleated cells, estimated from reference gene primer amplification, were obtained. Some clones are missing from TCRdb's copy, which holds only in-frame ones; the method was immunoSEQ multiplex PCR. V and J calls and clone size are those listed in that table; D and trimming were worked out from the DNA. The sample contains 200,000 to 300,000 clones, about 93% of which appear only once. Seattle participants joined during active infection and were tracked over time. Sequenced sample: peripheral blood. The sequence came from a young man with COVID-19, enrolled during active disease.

The CDR3 protein is CASSYNGGIGEKLFF. CDR3 DNA: TGTGCCAGCAGTTACAACGGGGGGATAGGTGAAAAACTGTTTTTT. The chain recombines TRBV6-5 with TRBJ1-4; possibly TRBD1 for D (5 bases). Trimming removed 2 bases from V and 7 bases from J, with 14 bases in between. The CDR3 is 15 residues long. Germline V CDR1 and CDR2: MNHEY, SVGAGI.